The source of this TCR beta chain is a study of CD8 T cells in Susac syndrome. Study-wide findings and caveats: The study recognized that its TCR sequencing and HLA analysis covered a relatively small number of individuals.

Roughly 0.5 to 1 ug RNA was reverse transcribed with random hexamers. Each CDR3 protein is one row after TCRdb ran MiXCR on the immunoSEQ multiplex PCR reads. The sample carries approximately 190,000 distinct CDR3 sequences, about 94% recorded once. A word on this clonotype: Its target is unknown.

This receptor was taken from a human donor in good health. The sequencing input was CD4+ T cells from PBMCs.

CDR3 loop: CASSIGGSGELFF. The CDR3, as DNA: TGTGCCAGTAGTATCGGGGGGTCCGGGGAGCTGTTTTTT. The gene calls are TRBV19 and TRBJ2-2, with 7 bases aligning to TRBD2. Germline V gene sequence: CDR1 LNHDA, CDR2 SQIVND (reference sequence). V lost 3 bases, J lost 6 bases, and 1 base stayed unmatched. This CDR3 region has 13 residues.